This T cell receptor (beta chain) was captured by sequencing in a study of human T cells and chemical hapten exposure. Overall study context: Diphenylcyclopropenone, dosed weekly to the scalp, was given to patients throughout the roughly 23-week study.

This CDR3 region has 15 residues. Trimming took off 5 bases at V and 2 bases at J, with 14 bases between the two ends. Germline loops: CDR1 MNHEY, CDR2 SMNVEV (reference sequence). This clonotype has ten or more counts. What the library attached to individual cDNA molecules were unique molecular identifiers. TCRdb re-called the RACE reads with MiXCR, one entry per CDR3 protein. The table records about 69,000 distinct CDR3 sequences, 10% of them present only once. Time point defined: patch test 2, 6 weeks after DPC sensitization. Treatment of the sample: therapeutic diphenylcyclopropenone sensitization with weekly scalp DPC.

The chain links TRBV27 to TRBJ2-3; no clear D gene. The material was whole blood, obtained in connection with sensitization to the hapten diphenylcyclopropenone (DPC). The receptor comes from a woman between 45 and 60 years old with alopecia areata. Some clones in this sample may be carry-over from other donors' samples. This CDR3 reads CASSARSPFTDTQYF. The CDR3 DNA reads TGTGCCAGCAGTGCCCGCTCACCCTTCACAGATACGCAGTATTTT.